This passage covers 10 T cell receptor beta chains from one sample sequenced in a study of blood T cell repertoires in COVID-19. Clones were sequenced by immunoSEQ multiplex PCR, and TCRdb holds only the in-frame ones, with some missing. Of under 200,000 clones detected, roughly 85% appear once; the ten largest clones hold 20% to 25%. The specimen was peripheral blood. The receptors derive from a man in his sixties with active or convalescent COVID-19.

The chain links TRBV7-9 to TRBJ1-4; D is ambiguous. Per germline, CDR1 SEHNR and CDR2 FQNEAQ (reference sequence). The CDR3 loop spans 14 amino acids. Between the trimmed V and J ends, which lost 6 bases and 3 bases, there was a span of 11 bases. CDR3 in amino acids: CASRGSGANEKLFF. In nucleotides, the CDR3 is TGTGCCAGCAGGGGGTCGGGAGCTAATGAAAAACTGTTTTTT.

The CDR3, as DNA: TGTGCCAGCAGTAAACAGACAGGGTTGGATGGCTACACCTTC. Encoded protein: CASSKQTGLDGYTF. The chain is built from TRBV2 and TRBJ1-2; TRBD1 matches at 7 bases. Trimming at V came to 5 bases and at J to 6 bases, leaving 9 bases not matched to a gene. In germline, CDR1 is SNHLY, CDR2 FYNNEI. CDR3 length: 14 amino acids.

The chain has TRBV15 and TRBJ2-7; possible D gene TRBD1, 5 bases. The V end lost 1 base, the J end lost 0 bases, and 13 bases lay between the germline ends. Germline CDR1 is LNHNV and CDR2 is YYDKDF (reference sequence). There are 16 residues in the CDR3. The DNA of the CDR3 is TGTGCCACCAGCAGAGCGGGTGGCAGGGACTCCTACGAGCAGTACTTC. This encodes CATSRAGGRDSYEQYF.

The chain is built from TRBV5-1 and TRBJ2-3; 8 positions agree with TRBD2. The CDR3 totals 18 residues. V was clipped by 0 bases and J by 3 bases; unmatched bases: 12. Germline CDR1 is SGHRS and CDR2 is YFSETQ. The CDR3: CASSLVSGLADRTDTQYF. The CDR3 bases are TGCGCCAGCAGCTTGGTCTCAGGACTAGCCGATCGGACAGATACGCAGTATTTT.

The V and J genes are TRBV18 and TRBJ2-7; 9 bases fit TRBD2. V lost 1 base, J lost 3 bases, and 7 bases stayed unmatched. This CDR3 comprises 16 residues. CDR1 and CDR2 from the germline V gene are KGHSH and LQKENI. This CDR3 reads CASSPRGSGGSYEQYF. CDR3 DNA: TGTGCCAGCTCACCACGGGGTAGCGGGGGAAGCTACGAGCAGTACTTC.

This chain joins TRBV24-1 and TRBJ1-1; D possibly corresponds to TRBD1 (5 bases). Trimming shortened V by 2 bases and J by 1 base, and 13 bases separated the two germline ends. The CDR3 has 16 residues. CDR1 and CDR2 from the germline V gene are KGHDR and SFDVKD. The CDR3 bases are TGTGCCACCAGTGATTCACGACGGACACCGAACACTGAAGCTTTCTTT. It specifies CATSDSRRTPNTEAFF.

V and J are TRBV7-7 and TRBJ2-5, with a tentative D call TRBD1 (5 bases). The germline V gene has CDR1 SSHAT and CDR2 FNYEAQ (reference sequence). Between the trimmed V and J ends, which lost 1 base and 5 bases, there was a span of 14 bases. The CDR3 covers 15 residues. The DNA for the CDR3 is TGTGCCAGCAGCTTAGGGGCAGGGCACGCGGAGACCCAGTACTTC. Its translation is CASSLGAGHAETQYF.

The J gene is TRBJ2-3, the V gene TRBV6-5, with 9 bases matching TRBD2. From germline, CDR1 is MNHEY and CDR2 SVGAGI. Trimming removed 6 bases from V and 5 bases from J; junction bases left unmatched: 9. CDR3 length: 15 amino acids. The CDR3 sequence is CASSPPGGGGDTQYF. DNA for the CDR3: TGTGCCAGCAGCCCCCCTGGCGGGGGGGGAGATACGCAGTATTTT.

This clone was observed a handful of times. The rearrangement uses TRBV6-5 and TRBJ1-1; 9 nucleotides align to TRBD1. The germline CDR1 and CDR2 sequences are MNHEY and SVGAGI. The CDR3 totals 15 residues. J was trimmed by 1 base and V by 7 bases; bases with no gene match: 7. The CDR3 DNA reads as TGTGCCAGCAATCCCCCGGGACAGGGGAACACTGAAGCTTTCTTT. This sequence encodes CASNPPGQGNTEAFF.

The sample holds one count of this clone. This chain links TRBV19 with TRBJ2-1; weak D call: TRBD1 (5 bases). Trimming stripped 4 bases from V and 6 bases from J, with 19 bases between. This CDR3 contains 16 residues. Germline CDR1 reads LNHDA; CDR2 reads SQIVND (reference sequence). CDR3 residues: CASSKDTSFFRNEQFF. CDR3 bases: TGTGCCAGTAGTAAGGACACCTCGTTTTTCCGCAATGAGCAGTTCTTC.